The clone carrying this T cell receptor (beta chain) was counted ten times or more. What it binds is not known. The data originate from a study of T cell repertoires in cytomegalovirus infection. Study-wide findings and caveats: CMV-specific TCR beta clonotypes restricted by HLA-C dominated the ex vivo response.

The length of the CDR3 is 15 residues. CDR1 and CDR2 from the germline V gene are SGHVS and FQNEAQ. V lost 1 base and J lost 4, with 11 bases in between. TCRdb recomputed calls from the reads with MiXCR, one row per CDR3 protein. The sample holds nearly 70,000 distinct CDR3 sequences, around 21% seen once. The sequencing input was PBMCs, sequenced either directly or after in vitro stimulation (not recorded which). The clonotype originates from a human donor in good health (CMV status not recorded). Some clones in this sample may be carry-over from other donors' samples. The chain recombines TRBV7-8 with TRBJ1-5; no firm D call. The CDR3 DNA sequence: TGTGCCAGCAGCTTAGGGGGTTCGAATAATCAGCCCCAGCATTTT. It is translated as CASSLGGSNNQPQHF. Using reference TRBV7-8 and TRBJ1-5 for the parts outside the CDR3, the full variable domain is GAGVSQSPRYKVAKRGQDVALRCDPISGHVSLFWYQQALGQGPEFLTYFQNEAQLDKSGLPSDRFFAERPEGSVSTLKIQRTQQEDSAVYLCASSLGGSNNQPQHFGDGTRLSIL.